This T cell receptor beta chain is drawn from a study of Tregs in tolerant kidney transplant recipients. Notes on this clone: The antigen is not known.

Study-level points and caveats: Validation in larger populations is needed because few patients were studied. The most relevant donor-specific Treg TCRbeta repertoire apparently came from expansion with activated donor B cells.

Thawed PBMCs were FACS-sorted into unstimulated CD4+CD25+CD127- regulatory T cells, CD4+CD25- non-regulatory cells, CD4 and CD8 cells. Libraries were prepared by immunoSEQ multiplex PCR; TCRdb keeps only in-frame clonotypes and omits some of them. The table includes roughly 120,000 clones, about 90% detected once. The CDR3 totals 17 residues. Germline V gives CDR1 LGHNA, CDR2 YNFKEQ. The V gene end was trimmed by 0 bases and the J gene end by 5 bases; junction bases not matched to a gene: 8. The chain employs TRBV4-2 and TRBJ2-3; the match to TRBD2 covers 10 bases. The sample taken for sequencing was CD4+ T cells from blood. The sequence was collected from a human donor in good health. CDR3 sequence (DNA): TGTGCCAGCAGCCAAGAAGGAGGCCTAGCGGGAGTAGATACGCAGTATTTT. The encoded protein is CASSQEGGLAGVDTQYF.